One and the same sample provided the 3 T cell receptor beta chains below, sequenced in a study of T cells in Graves' hyperthyroidism and ophthalmopathy. The TCR beta CDR3 regions underwent amplification using RNA transcripts as the source. The HTBI set primed first-round TCR CDR3 RT-PCR. Each CDR3 protein gets one entry after TCRdb re-called the multiplex PCR reads with MiXCR. The sample contains 490,000 or so distinct CDR3 sequences, 46% of which appear only once. The sample consisted of peripheral blood or thyroid tissue (not recorded which). Every receptor here comes from an adult woman with Graves' disease, either hyperthyroidism or ophthalmopathy (not recorded which).

Only a few counts were recorded for this clonotype. This chain joins TRBV28 and TRBJ1-1; the D is unclear. Between the trimmed V and J ends, which lost 7 bases and 5 bases, there was a span of 11 bases. Germline CDR1 reads MDHEN; CDR2 reads SYDVKM. The CDR3 has 12 amino acids. CDR3 region: CASNGAQTEAFF. As DNA, the CDR3 is TGTGCCAGCAACGGTGCGCAGACTGAAGCTTTCTTT.

Ten or more counts support this clonotype. DNA for the CDR3: TGTGCCAGCAGTTACTTAGACCCGAGGGATCAGCCCCAGCATTTT. Translated: CASSYLDPRDQPQHF. The rearrangement joins TRBV6-5 to TRBJ1-5; D is unresolved. This CDR3 is built from 15 residues. Germline CDR1 is MNHEY and CDR2 is SVGAGI. V lost 1 base and J 5 bases, leaving 12 bases between the germline ends.

V gene TRBV5-1 combines with J gene TRBJ2-7; possible D gene TRBD2, 5 bases. CDR1 SGHRS and CDR2 YFSETQ come from the germline V gene. V was clipped by 5 bases and J by 7 bases, with 10 bases between them. The CDR3 runs to 11 residues. The CDR3 loop is CASRPSGEQYF. The CDR3 coding sequence is TGCGCCAGCAGGCCTTCGGGGGAGCAGTACTTC.